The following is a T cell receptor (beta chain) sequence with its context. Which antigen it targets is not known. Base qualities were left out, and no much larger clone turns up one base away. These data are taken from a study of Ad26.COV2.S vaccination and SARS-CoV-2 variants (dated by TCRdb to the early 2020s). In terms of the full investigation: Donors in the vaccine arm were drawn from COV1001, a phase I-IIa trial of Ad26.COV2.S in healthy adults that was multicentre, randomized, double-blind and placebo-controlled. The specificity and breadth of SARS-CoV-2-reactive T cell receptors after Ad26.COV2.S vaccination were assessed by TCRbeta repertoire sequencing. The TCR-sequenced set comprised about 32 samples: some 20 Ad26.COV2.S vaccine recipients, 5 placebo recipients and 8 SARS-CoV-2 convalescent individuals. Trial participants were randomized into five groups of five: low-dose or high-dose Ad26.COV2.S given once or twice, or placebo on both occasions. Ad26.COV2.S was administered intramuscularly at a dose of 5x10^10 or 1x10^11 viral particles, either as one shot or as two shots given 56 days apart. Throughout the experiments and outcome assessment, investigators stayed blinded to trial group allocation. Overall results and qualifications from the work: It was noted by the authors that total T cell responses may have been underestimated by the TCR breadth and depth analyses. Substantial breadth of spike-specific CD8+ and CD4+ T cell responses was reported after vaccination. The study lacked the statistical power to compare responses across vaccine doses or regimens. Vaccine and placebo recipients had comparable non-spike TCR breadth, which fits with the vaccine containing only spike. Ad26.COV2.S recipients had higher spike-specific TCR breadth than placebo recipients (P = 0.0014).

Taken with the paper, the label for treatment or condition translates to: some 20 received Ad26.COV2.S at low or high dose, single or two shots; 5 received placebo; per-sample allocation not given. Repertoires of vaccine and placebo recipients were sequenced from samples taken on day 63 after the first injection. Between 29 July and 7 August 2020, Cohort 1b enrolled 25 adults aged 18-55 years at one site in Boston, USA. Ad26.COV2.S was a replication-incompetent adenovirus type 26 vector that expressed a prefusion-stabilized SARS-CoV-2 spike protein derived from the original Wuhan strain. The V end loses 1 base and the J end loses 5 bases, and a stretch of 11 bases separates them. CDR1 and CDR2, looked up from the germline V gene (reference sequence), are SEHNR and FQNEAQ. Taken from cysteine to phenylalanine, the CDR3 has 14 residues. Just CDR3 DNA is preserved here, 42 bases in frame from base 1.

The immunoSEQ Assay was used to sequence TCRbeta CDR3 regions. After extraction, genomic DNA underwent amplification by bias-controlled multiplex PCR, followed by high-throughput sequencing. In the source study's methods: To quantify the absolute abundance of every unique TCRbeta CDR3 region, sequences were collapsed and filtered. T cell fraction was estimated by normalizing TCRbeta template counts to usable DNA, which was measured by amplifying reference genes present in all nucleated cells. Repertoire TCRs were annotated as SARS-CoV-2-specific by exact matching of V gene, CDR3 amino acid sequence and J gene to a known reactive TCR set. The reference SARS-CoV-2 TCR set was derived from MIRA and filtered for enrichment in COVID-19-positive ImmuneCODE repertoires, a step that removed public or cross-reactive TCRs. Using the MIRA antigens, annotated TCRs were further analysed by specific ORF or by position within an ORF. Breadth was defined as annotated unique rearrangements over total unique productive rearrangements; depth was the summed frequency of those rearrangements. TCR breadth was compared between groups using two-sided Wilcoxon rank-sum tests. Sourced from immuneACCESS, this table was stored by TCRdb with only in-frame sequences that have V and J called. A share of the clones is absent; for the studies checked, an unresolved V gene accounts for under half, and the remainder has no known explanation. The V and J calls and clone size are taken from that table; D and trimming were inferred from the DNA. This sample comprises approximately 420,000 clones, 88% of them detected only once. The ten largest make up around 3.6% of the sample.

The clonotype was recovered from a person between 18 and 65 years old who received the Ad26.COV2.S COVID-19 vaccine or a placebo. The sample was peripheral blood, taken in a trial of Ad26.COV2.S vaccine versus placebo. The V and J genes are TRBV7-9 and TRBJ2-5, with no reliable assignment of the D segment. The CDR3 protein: CASSLVPGHETQYF. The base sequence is TGTGCCAGCAGCTTAGTCCCCGGCCACGAGACCCAGTACTTC.